This TCR beta chain was found in a study of T cell responses to AZD1222 COVID-19 vaccine. This CDR3 contains 14 residues. Trimming removed 8 bases at V and 0 bases at J, with 13 bases between. Germline CDR1 MNHEY, CDR2 SVGAGI. Using immunoSEQ multiplex PCR, the repertoire was profiled, and TCRdb retains in-frame clones only, with some absent. The sample lists 120,000 or so clones; approximately 83% were seen once. Study results and limitations: At study baseline, merely more than 5 AZD1222 recipients were seropositive.

Regarding this clone: The antigen is not known.

The specimen was peripheral blood, collected on day 0 of AZD1222 vaccination. The gene calls are TRBV6-5 and TRBJ2-5, with TRBD2 as a possible D gene (6 bases). The sequence was collected from an adult in good health. CDR3 amino acids: CASPGLQYQETQYF. The CDR3 DNA reads TGTGCCAGCCCGGGACTCCAGTACCAAGAGACCCAGTACTTC.